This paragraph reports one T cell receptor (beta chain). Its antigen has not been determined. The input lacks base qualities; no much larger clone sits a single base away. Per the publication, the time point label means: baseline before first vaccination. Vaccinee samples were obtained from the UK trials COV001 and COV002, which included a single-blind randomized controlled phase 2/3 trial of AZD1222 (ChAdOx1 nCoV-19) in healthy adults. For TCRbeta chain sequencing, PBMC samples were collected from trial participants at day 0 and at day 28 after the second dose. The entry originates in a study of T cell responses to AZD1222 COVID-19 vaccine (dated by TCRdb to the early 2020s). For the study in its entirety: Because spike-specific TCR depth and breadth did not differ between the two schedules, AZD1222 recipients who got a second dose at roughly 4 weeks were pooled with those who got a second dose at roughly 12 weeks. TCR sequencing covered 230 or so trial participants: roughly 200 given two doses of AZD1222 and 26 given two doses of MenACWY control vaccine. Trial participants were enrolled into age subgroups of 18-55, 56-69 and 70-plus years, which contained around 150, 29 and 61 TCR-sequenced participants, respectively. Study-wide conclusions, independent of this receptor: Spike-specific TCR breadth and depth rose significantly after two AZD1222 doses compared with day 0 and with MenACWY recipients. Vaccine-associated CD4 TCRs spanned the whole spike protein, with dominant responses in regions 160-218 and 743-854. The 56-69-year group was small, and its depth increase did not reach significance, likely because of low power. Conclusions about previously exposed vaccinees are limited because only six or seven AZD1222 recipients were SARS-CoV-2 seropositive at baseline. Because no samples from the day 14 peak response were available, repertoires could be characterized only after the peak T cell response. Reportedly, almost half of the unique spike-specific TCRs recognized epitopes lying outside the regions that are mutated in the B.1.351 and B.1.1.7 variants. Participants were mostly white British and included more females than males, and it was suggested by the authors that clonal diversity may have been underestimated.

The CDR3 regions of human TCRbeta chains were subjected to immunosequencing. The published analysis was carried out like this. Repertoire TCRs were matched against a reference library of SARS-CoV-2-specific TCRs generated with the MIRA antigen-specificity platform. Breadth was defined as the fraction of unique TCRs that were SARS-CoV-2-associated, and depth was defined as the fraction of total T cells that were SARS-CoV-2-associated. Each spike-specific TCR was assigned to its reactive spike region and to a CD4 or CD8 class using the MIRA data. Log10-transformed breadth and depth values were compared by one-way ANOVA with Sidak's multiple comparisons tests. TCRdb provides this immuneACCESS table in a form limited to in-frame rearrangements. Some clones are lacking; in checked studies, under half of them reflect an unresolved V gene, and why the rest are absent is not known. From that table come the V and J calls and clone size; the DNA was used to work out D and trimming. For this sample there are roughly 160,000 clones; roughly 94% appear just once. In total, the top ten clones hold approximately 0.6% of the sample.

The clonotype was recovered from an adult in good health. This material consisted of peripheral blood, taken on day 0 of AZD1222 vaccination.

CDR3 reads: CASSLATGVTLGEQFF. The DNA is as follows: TGTGCCAGCAGCTTGGCTACGGGAGTTACTCTGGGTGAGCAGTTCTTC. The rearranged segments are TRBV5-8 and TRBJ2-1; the D gene is perhaps TRBD2, from 6 matching bases. The cysteine opens and the phenylalanine closes a CDR3 of 16 amino acids. The sequence is cut down to CDR3 DNA, 48 bases in frame from base 1. The trim is 0 bases for V and 9 bases for J, with a gap of 19 bases between the germline ends. The germline V gene specifies SGHTS as CDR1 and YDEGEE as CDR2.